These 15 T cell receptor beta chains share one sample of origin, sequenced in a study of CD8+CD57+ T cells in acquired aplastic anemia. CDR3 and TCR beta VDJ profiling relied on a genomic DNA template. TCRdb independently ran MiXCR on the reads; one entry per CDR3 protein. The sample contains about 400,000 distinct CDR3 sequences, 55% to 70% of which appear only once. Sample: sorted CD4+, CD8+, or CD8+CD57+ T cells (not recorded which) from PBMCs. Every receptor here comes from a human donor in good health, serving as a control.

The J gene is TRBJ1-2, the V gene TRBV11-3, with TRBD1 matching over 7 bases. The CDR3 is 15 amino acids. V lost 1 base and J lost 4; bases outside the gene matches: 6. Germline loops: CDR1 SGHNT, CDR2 YENEEA. CDR3 DNA sequence: TGTGCCAGCAGCTTAGGGGGGACAGCGGGCTATGGCTACACCTTC. It yields the protein CASSLGGTAGYGYTF. The full variable domain, with the rest looked up from reference TRBV11-3 and TRBJ1-2, is EAGVVQSPRYKIIEKKQPVAFWCNPISGHNTLYWYLQNLGQGPELLIRYENEEAVDDSQLPKDRFSAERLKGVDSTLKIQPAELGDSAVYLCASSLGGTAGYGYTFGSGTRLTVV.

CDR3 sequence: CASKRTGGGTEAFF. As DNA, the CDR3 is TGTGCCAGCAAAAGGACAGGGGGTGGTACTGAAGCTTTCTTT. The rearrangement joins TRBV7-2 to TRBJ1-1, with 10 bases matching TRBD1. After removal of 7 bases from V and 5 bases from J, the junction contained 7 bases not matched to a gene. The CDR3 runs 14 residues. Germline loops: CDR1 SGHTA, CDR2 FQGNSA. The full variable domain, completed using reference TRBV7-2 and TRBJ1-1, is GAGVSQSPSNKVTEKGKDVELRCDPISGHTALYWYRQSLGQGLEFLIYFQGNSAPDKSGLPSDRFSAERTGGSVSTLTIQRTQQEDSAVYLCASKRTGGGTEAFFGQGTRLTVV.

This clonotype was recorded once. Its ends do not fully match the called genes, so a read error is possible. The V and J genes are TRBV10-3 and TRBJ1-1; no firm D call. Germline assignment: CDR1 ENHRY and CDR2 SYGVKD. The CDR3 totals 15 residues. DNA of the CDR3: TGTGCCACCAGTGAGGTGACACCCTTCGACACTGAAGCTTTCTTT. As protein: CATSEVTPFDTEAFF.

This clonotype was counted ten times or more. The CDR3 sequence: CASSPGQDNSPLHF. In nucleotides, the CDR3 is TGTGCCAGCAGTCCGGGACAGGATAATTCACCCCTCCACTTT. V and J are TRBV6-6 and TRBJ1-6, with 8 bases aligning to TRBD1. Germline loops: CDR1 MNHNY, CDR2 SVGAGI (reference sequence). The ends lost 5 bases at V and 5 bases at J; junction bases unmatched: 2. The CDR3 sequence is 14 residues long.

The rearrangement uses TRBV19 and TRBJ2-7, with D possibly matching TRBD1 (5 bases). Germline-derived CDR1 and CDR2 are LNHDA and SQIVND (reference sequence). The CDR3 extends over 13 amino acids. Trimming took off 7 bases at V and 3 bases at J, with 13 bases between the two ends. The CDR3, as DNA: TGTGCCAGTAAGCCGACAGATTTCTACGAGCAGTACTTC. Translated: CASKPTDFYEQYF.

This clonotype has ten or more counts. The chain uses TRBV12-3 or TRBV12-4 and TRBJ2-1; 11 bases agree with TRBD2. The CDR3 has 15 residues. The J segment lost 9 bases and the V segment lost 6 bases, leaving 10 bases of the junction unmatched. The CDR3 DNA reads TGTGCCAGCAGCTTGGGGGTTAGCGGGGGGGTTGAGCAGTTCTTC. This gives the protein CASSLGVSGGVEQFF.

Concerning this clonotype itself: At one end the junction does not follow the germline gene, possibly because of a read error. The rearrangement joins TRBV7-9 to TRBJ2-1, with TRBD1 as a possible D gene (6 bases). The CDR3 loop spans 12 amino acids. CDR1 SEHNR and CDR2 FQNEAQ come from the germline V gene (reference sequence). DNA for the CDR3: TGTGCCAGCACCCGGGTACAGGGTGAGCGGTTCTTC. Translation gives CASTRVQGERFF.

As concerns this clonotype: At one of its ends the junction is not consistent with the germline gene, which may arise from a read error. The genes are TRBV15 and TRBJ2-7, with 8 nucleotides matching TRBD2. CDR3 length: 16 residues. CDR1 and CDR2 from the germline V gene are LNHNV and YYDKDF (reference sequence). This chain's CDR3 is CATSRVWGLGPYEQYF. CDR3 nucleotides: TGTGCCACCAGCAGAGTATGGGGACTAGGGCCCTACGAGCAGTACTTT.

This clonotype was observed a handful of times. CDR3 in amino acids: CAWRSRLGGVTEAFF. CDR3 bases: TGTGCCTGGAGGTCAAGACTTGGGGGAGTCACTGAAGCTTTCTTT. The chain uses TRBV30 and TRBJ1-1; perhaps TRBD1 as D (5 bases). Germline CDR1 reads GTSNPN; CDR2 reads SVGIG (reference sequence). This CDR3 is 15 amino acids long. V lost 3 bases and J 4 bases, leaving 18 bases between the germline ends. Looking up the rest from reference TRBV30 and TRBJ1-1 gives the full variable domain: SQTIHQWPATLVQPVGSPLSLECTVEGTSNPNLYWYRQAAGRGLQLLFYSVGIGQISSEVPQNLSASRPQDRQFILSSKKLLLSDSGFYLCAWRSRLGGVTEAFFGQGTRLTVV.

The genes are TRBV5-1 and TRBJ2-4, with D perhaps TRBD2 (6 bases). The V end lost 5 bases, the J end lost 11 bases, and 17 bases lay between the germline ends. Germline V gene data show CDR1 as SGHRS and CDR2 as YFSETQ. CDR3 length: 13 residues. The CDR3, as DNA: TGCGCCAGCAGAGAGGTGCCGGGCGGGGTTCAGTACTTC. Translation gives CASREVPGGVQYF.

The chain recombines TRBV7-9 with TRBJ1-2; D is uncertain. Germline V gene lookup returns CDR1 SEHNR and CDR2 FQNEAQ (reference sequence). Trimming cost V 4 bases and J 14 bases, with 26 bases left between them. The CDR3 extends over 15 amino acids. CDR3 protein: CASSSGVYGDTFGTF. In DNA form, the CDR3 reads TGTGCCAGCAGCTCTGGGGTCTATGGCGACACCTTCGGTACCTTC.

CDR3: CSATRDRGNEQYF. In nucleotides, the CDR3 is TGCAGTGCTACCCGGGACAGAGGTAACGAGCAGTACTTC. The chain recombines TRBV20-1 with TRBJ2-7; 7 positions agree with TRBD1. This CDR3 is built from 13 residues. Germline CDR1 is DFQATT and CDR2 is SNEGSKA (reference sequence). The trim removed 4 bases at V and 5 bases at J, leaving 8 bases unmatched.

This clonotype was found once. No DNA is shown, since the ends of the CDR3 on it are uncertain; the CDR3 is the one TCRdb lists. The CDR3 is CASVAKETQYFGQTF. The V and J genes are TRBV7-9 and TRBJ1-2. Termini included, the CDR3 measures 15 amino acids. Germline V CDR1 and CDR2: SEHNR, FQNEAQ (reference sequence).

This clonotype has just a few counts. V gene TRBV20-1 combines with J gene TRBJ1-1; 8 nucleotides agree with TRBD1. Unmatched junction bases numbered 5, after V lost 7 bases and J lost 1 base. Germline V CDR1 and CDR2: DFQATT, SNEGSKA (reference sequence). The CDR3 runs to 13 residues. The CDR3 protein is CSVNRGENTEAFF. The CDR3 nucleotides read TGCAGTGTGAACAGGGGGGAGAACACTGAAGCTTTCTTT.

Comment on this clonotype: Mismatch with germline at one junction end may stem from a read error. The rearrangement joins TRBV7-7 to TRBJ2-1, with 9 bases aligning to TRBD2. This CDR3 is 15 amino acids long. Germline lookup yields CDR1 SSHAT and CDR2 FNYEAQ (reference sequence). CDR3 amino acids: CASSPSRGGNYEQFF. In nucleotides, the CDR3 is TGTGCTAGCAGCCCCTCGCGGGGGGGAAACTATGAGCAGTTCTTC.